This is a list of T cell receptor beta chains from one sample in a study of T-cell memory formation after mild COVID-19. TCRdb re-analysed the 5' RACE reads in MiXCR, keeping a single row per CDR3 protein. The table records some 300,000 distinct CDR3 sequences, 15% to 20% of them present only once. Specimen: PBMCs or a T cell subset sorted from them (not recorded which). These receptors originate from a man between 18 and 35 years old who had mild COVID-19 (a few samples of this study predate the infection). Cell type and time point are not known. Each CDR3 is given with its conserved first and last residue. D genes are given only for firm matches. Some rows mark clone size as missing; the rest say once, few, many or name a class of expanded clone.

j_call d_call clone_size v_call cdr3_aa cdr3_nt
TRBJ2-5 - once TRBV7-6 CASSPAERPLETQYF TGTGCCAGCAGCCCCGCGGAGAGACCTTTAGAGACCCAGTACTTC
TRBJ1-5 TRBD1 - TRBV6-4 CASSEGTANQPQHF TGTGCCAGCAGTGAGGGGACAGCCAATCAGCCCCAGCATTTT
TRBJ1-2 - few TRBV19 CASSIDHGYGYTF TGTGCCAGTAGTATAGATCACGGCTATGGCTACACCTTC
TRBJ1-2 - - TRBV20-1 CSALHYGYTF TGCAGTGCTTTGCACTATGGCTACACCTTC
TRBJ1-6 - - TRBV5-1 CASSIETGIASPLHF TGCGCCAGCAGCATAGAGACAGGCATTGCTTCACCCCTCCACTTT
TRBJ2-3 TRBD2 - TRBV24-1 CATSDGGYTDTQYF TGTGCCACCAGTGACGGGGGGTACACAGATACGCAGTATTTT
TRBJ1-3 - - TRBV12-3/TRBV12-4 CASSPGEIAGNTIYF TGTGCCAGCAGCCCAGGGGAAATAGCTGGAAACACCATATATTTT
TRBJ2-5 - many TRBV5-1 CASSFLGSGVETQYF TGCGCCAGCAGCTTTTTGGGTAGCGGCGTAGAGACCCAGTACTTC
TRBJ2-2 - - TRBV6-5 CASSYSVAYRELFF TGTGCCAGCAGTTACTCGGTTGCATACCGGGAGCTGTTTTTT
TRBJ1-1 - few TRBV27 CASSLGAGMNTEAFF TGTGCCAGCAGTTTAGGGGCGGGGATGAACACTGAAGCTTTCTTT
TRBJ2-1 TRBD2 - TRBV9 CASSATPTSGGAYEQFF TGTGCCAGCAGCGCGACTCCAACTAGCGGGGGGGCCTATGAGCAGTTCTTC
TRBJ1-6 - few TRBV5-1 CASSLIANSPLHF TGCGCCAGCAGCTTGATAGCTAATTCACCCCTCCACTTT